The rows below give T cell receptor beta chains drawn from one sample of a study of blood T cell repertoires in COVID-19. Using immunoSEQ multiplex PCR, the repertoire was profiled, and TCRdb retains in-frame clones only, with some absent. The sample yields about 59,000 clones, about 73% seen once. The specimen was peripheral blood. The receptor set was obtained from a woman in her 50s with active or convalescent COVID-19. CDR3s include the opening cysteine and the closing phenylalanine or tryptophan. Each record gives: D gene, J gene, clone size, V gene, CDR3 DNA, CDR3 protein. A D gene is named only where the DNA matches it firmly. Only part of the rows carry a size: once, few, many, or a class if the clone is expanded.

>-|TRBJ2-2|-|TRBV11-3
TGTGCCAGCAGCTTAGGACAGGAGGCCGGGGAGCTGTTTTTT
CASSLGQEAGELFF
>TRBD1|TRBJ2-7|few|TRBV2
TGTGCCAGCAGTCCCGTTCGACAGGGGGACTACGAGCAGTACTTC
CASSPVRQGDYEQYF
>TRBD2|TRBJ2-3|-|TRBV24-1
TGTGCCACCAGGGGCGGCGGGAGTTACCCAGATACGCAGTATTTT
CATRGGGSYPDTQYF
>-|TRBJ2-4|-|TRBV28
TGTGCCAGCAGTTTAGCAGGGATAGGCTCCGACATTCAGTACTTC
CASSLAGIGSDIQYF
>-|TRBJ1-6|-|TRBV5-4
TGTGCCAGCAGCTTGTCCGTAAATTCACCCCTCCACTTT
CASSLSVNSPLHF
>-|TRBJ2-2|-|TRBV7-2
TGTGCCAGCAGCTTAGTGGTCAGGCTGAACACCGGGGAGCTGTTTTTT
CASSLVVRLNTGELFF
>TRBD1|TRBJ1-1|-|TRBV2
TGTGCCAGCAGTCCGTCGGGACAGCTGAACACTGAAGCTTTCTTT
CASSPSGQLNTEAFF
>-|TRBJ2-3|once|TRBV11-2
TGTGCCAGCAGCCCCAGCCCCGCGACAGATACCACAGATACGCAGTATTTT
CASSPSPATDTTDTQYF
>-|TRBJ1-4|once|TRBV28
TGTGCCAGCAGTTTGGCAGATGAAAAACTGTTTTTT
CASSLADEKLFF
>-|TRBJ1-5|once|TRBV12-3/TRBV12-4
TGTGCCAGCAGATCGACAGGCAATCAGCCCCAGCATTTT
CASRSTGNQPQHF
>-|TRBJ2-5|-|TRBV9
TGTGCCAGCAGCGGGGGCAGGGCGGAGACCCAGTACTTC
CASSGGRAETQYF
>-|TRBJ1-1|-|TRBV30
TGTGCCTGGAGTCCCGGGATGAACACTGAAGCTTTCTTT
CAWSPGMNTEAFF
>-|TRBJ1-3|-|TRBV30
TGTGCCTGGAGGTTCAACTCTGGAAACACCATATATTTT
CAWRFNSGNTIYF
>-|TRBJ2-1|-|TRBV4-1
TGCGCCAGCCGCCCCTGGCTCACCTACAATGAGCAGTTCTTC
CASRPWLTYNEQFF
>TRBD2|TRBJ2-7|once|TRBV11-2
TGTGCCAGCAGTTATACTAGCGGGAACATCTACGAGCAGTACTTC
CASSYTSGNIYEQYF
>TRBD1|TRBJ1-2|-|TRBV10-3
TGTGCCATCAGTGAACTACAGGGGATAAGGGACGGCTACACCTTC
CAISELQGIRDGYTF
>-|TRBJ2-7|-|TRBV30
TGTGCCTGGAGTGGGGAGACCTACGAGCAGTACTTC
CAWSGETYEQYF
>TRBD2|TRBJ2-5|-|TRBV5-1
TGCGCCAGCAGCGTAACCGGGACTAGCGGGCGTGGGTTCTCAGAGACCCAGTACTTC
CASSVTGTSGRGFSETQYF
>TRBD2|TRBJ2-1|-|TRBV29-1
TGCAGCGTTGACCGTTTCGGGGGGGCAGGGAGACTTGGAGGTGATGAGCAGTTCTTC
CSVDRFGGAGRLGGDEQFF
>TRBD2|TRBJ2-7|many|TRBV27
TGTGCCAGCAGTGGGACTAGCGGGAGCTACGAGCAGTACTTC
CASSGTSGSYEQYF
>-|TRBJ1-1|-|TRBV29-1
TGCAGCGTTGTGATGACAGACACTGAAGCTTTCTTT
CSVVMTDTEAFF
>TRBD1|TRBJ2-6|-|TRBV28
TGTGCCAGCAGTACCTCCGGGACAGCTGGGGCCAACGTCCTGACTTTC
CASSTSGTAGANVLTF
>TRBD1|TRBJ1-1|-|TRBV9
TGTGCCAGCAGCCACTCCCTCACAGGGGGAAACACTGAAGCTTTCTTT
CASSHSLTGGNTEAFF